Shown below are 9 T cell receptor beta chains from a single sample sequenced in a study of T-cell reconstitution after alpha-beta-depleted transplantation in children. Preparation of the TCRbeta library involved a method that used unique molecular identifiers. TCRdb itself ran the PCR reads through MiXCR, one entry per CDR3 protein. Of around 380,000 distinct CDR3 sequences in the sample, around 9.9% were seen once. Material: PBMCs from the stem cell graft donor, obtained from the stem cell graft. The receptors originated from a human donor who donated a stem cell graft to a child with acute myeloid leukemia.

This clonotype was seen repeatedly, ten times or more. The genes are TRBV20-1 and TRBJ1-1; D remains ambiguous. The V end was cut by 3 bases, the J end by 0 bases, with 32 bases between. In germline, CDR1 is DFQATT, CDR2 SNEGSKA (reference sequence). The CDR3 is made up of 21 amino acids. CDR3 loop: CSASSHEGAGLRDSVNTEAFF. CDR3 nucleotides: TGCAGTGCTAGTTCCCATGAGGGCGCGGGTCTCCGAGATTCTGTGAACACTGAAGCTTTCTTT.

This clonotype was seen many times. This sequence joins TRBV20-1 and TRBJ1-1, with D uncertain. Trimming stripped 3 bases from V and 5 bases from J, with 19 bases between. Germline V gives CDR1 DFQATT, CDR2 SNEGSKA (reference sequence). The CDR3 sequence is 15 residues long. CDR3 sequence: CSASKDRRRGTEAFF. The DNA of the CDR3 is TGCAGTGCTAGTAAGGATCGACGGAGAGGTACTGAAGCTTTCTTT.

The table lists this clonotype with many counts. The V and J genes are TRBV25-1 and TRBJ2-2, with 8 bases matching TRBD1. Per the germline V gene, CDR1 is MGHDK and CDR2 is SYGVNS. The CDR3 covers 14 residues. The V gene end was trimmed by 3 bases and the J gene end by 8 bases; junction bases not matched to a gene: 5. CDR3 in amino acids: CASSEGTGRGELFF. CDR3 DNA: TGTGCCAGCAGTGAGGGGACAGGAAGGGGGGAGCTGTTTTTT.

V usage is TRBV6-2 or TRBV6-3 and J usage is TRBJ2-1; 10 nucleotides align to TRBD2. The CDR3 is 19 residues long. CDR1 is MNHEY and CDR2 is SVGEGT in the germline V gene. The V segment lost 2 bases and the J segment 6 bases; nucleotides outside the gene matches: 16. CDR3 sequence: CASSYPVEVVLAGRNEQFF. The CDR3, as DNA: TGTGCCAGCAGTTACCCAGTGGAAGTCGTACTAGCGGGACGCAATGAGCAGTTCTTC.

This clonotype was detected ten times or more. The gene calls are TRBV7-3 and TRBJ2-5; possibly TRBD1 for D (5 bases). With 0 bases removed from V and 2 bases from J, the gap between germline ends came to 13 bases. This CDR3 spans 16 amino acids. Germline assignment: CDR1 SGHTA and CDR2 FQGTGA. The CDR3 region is CASSLTGAGQQETQYF. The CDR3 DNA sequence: TGTGCCAGCAGCTTAACTGGGGCAGGACAACAAGAGACCCAGTACTTC.

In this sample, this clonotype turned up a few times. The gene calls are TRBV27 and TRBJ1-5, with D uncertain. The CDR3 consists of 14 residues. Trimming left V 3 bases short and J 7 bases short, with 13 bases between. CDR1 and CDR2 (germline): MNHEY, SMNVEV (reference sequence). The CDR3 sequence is CASSLVRGGQPQHF. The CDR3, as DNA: TGTGCCAGCAGTTTGGTTCGGGGAGGCCAGCCCCAGCATTTT.

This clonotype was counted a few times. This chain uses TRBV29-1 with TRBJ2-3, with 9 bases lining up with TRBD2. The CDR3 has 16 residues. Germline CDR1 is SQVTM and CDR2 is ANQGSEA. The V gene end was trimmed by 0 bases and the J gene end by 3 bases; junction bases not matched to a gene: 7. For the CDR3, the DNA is TGCAGCGTTGAAGATCCGCCTAGCGGGAAGACAGATACGCAGTATTTT. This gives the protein CSVEDPPSGKTDTQYF.

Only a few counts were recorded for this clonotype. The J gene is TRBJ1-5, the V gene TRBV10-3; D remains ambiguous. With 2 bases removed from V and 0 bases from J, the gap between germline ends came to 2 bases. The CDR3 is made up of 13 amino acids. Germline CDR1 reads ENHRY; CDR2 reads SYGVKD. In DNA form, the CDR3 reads TGTGCCATCAGTGAGGATAGCAATCAGCCCCAGCATTTT. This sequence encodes CAISEDSNQPQHF.

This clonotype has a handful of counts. The CDR3 DNA is TGTGCCAGCAGTTTGGACACGTCCGGGGAGCTGTTTTTT. This sequence encodes CASSLDTSGELFF. V gene TRBV12-3 or TRBV12-4 combines with J gene TRBJ2-2, with D possibly TRBD1 on 5 matching bases. The length of the CDR3 is 13 residues. Trimming took 3 bases from V and 6 from J, leaving 8 bases between them.